This entry features one TCR beta chain sequence. It lacks a known antigen. The input lacks base qualities; no much larger clone sits a single base away. The data are from a study of lymphopenia after photon versus proton radiotherapy (dated by TCRdb to the late 2010s). Looking at the study overall: In patients with gastrointestinal tumors who developed high-grade lymphopenia, the study compared the immunological effects of photon radiation therapy with those of proton radiation therapy. The cohort included some 20 patients with gastrointestinal tumors who developed lymphopenia after receiving either photon or proton therapy. The study was designed to characterize how the impact on the immune system differs between the two radiation modalities.

The library was made by the immunoSEQ multiplex PCR assay. T cell repertoires were profiled by deep sequencing of rearranged TCR beta loci, alongside multiparametric flow cytometry. Imported from immuneACCESS, the table was reduced by TCRdb to in-frame sequences with V and J called. These copies leave out some clones; in studies compared against another copy, an unresolved V gene accounts for under half, and the cause of the remainder is not known. The sample table holds 10,000 to 15,000 clones, of which approximately 90% were seen once. The top ten hold 3.5% of the sample. Reading from cysteine to phenylalanine, the CDR3 counts 17 amino acids. Just the 51-base CDR3 DNA is kept, in frame starting at base 1. Here V drops 1 base and J drops 3 bases, and the junction holds 7 bases not matched to any gene. The germline V gene specifies SGHRS as CDR1 and YFSETQ as CDR2. Study-level results and caveats: Once the lymphocyte count had reached its nadir, the repertoires of photon-treated patients showed oligoclonal expansion, particularly of CD8+ Temra cells, and this expansion drove the decline in diversity. The survival association was examined only in patients who died, and the authors described better survival with proton therapy as a possibility, not as a demonstrated result. Across the cohort, a larger post-nadir drop in TCR diversity was inversely correlated with overall survival time among patients who died. Relative stability during treatment was observed in proton-treated patients, whereas loss of naive T cells and TCR diversity and gain of effector/memory populations were observed in photon-treated patients.

The receptor's source is a man aged 55 to 70 with pancreatic cancer. Sequencing used peripheral blood, obtained from a patient treated with photon-based radiotherapy. The rearranged segments are TRBV5-1 and TRBJ2-3; 11 middle bases align to TRBD2. The CDR3 has the sequence CASSLPLTSGKTDTQYF. DNA sequence: TGCGCCAGCAGCTTGCCCCTGACTAGCGGGAAGACAGATACGCAGTATTTT.